This T cell receptor (beta chain) was obtained from a study of blood T cell repertoires in COVID-19. Turning to the study itself: Donors in the United States, Italy and Spain gave samples during acute or convalescent COVID-19.

Patients in Seattle were enrolled during active infection, then followed longitudinally. Germline V gene lookup returns CDR1 MNHNS and CDR2 SASEGT. V was trimmed by 3 bases and J by 0 bases, leaving 5 bases between them. The CDR3 is 13 amino acids. Per the authors' pipeline: The assay estimated nucleated cells by amplifying reference gene primers. TCRdb's copy holds only in-frame clones and misses some; the assay was immunoSEQ multiplex PCR. V, J and clone size derive from that table, while D and trimming were established from the DNA sequence. This sample has roughly 150,000 clones; roughly 93% occur once, and the top ten carry under 2%. In this sample, this clone turned up a few times.

The V call is TRBV6-1, the J call TRBJ1-1; D is unclear. What was sequenced was peripheral blood. The receptor's source is a woman aged 55-70 years with COVID-19, enrolled during active disease. The CDR3 DNA reads as TGTGCCAGCAGTGACAGGATGAACACTGAAGCTTTCTTT. Translated, it gives CASSDRMNTEAFF.